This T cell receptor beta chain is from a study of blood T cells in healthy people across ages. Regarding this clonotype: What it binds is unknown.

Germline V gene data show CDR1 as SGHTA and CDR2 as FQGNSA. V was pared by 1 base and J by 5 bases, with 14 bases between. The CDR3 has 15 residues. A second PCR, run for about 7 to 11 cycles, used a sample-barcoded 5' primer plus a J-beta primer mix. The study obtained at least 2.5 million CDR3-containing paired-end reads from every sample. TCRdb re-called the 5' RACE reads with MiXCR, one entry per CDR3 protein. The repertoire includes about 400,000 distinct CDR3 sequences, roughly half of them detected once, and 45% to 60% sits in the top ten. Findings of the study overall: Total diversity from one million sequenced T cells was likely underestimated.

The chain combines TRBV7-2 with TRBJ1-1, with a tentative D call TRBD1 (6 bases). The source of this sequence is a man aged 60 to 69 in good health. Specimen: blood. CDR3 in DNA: TGTGCCAGCAGCTTAGAGGGGAGGGGGAAGACTGAAGCTTTCTTT. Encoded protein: CASSLEGRGKTEAFF.